These T cell receptor beta chains were read from a single sample in a study of T-cell memory formation after mild COVID-19. TCRdb reanalysed the 5' RACE reads using MiXCR and keeps one entry per CDR3 protein. The sample contains over 300,000 distinct CDR3 sequences, roughly 20% of which appear only once. The specimen sequenced was PBMCs or a T cell subset sorted from them (not recorded which). The receptors were gathered from a man between 18 and 29 years old who had mild COVID-19 (a few samples of this study predate the infection). Cell type and time point are not known. CDR3s leave out the opening cysteine and the closing phenylalanine or tryptophan.

V gene	J gene	CDR3 protein
TRBV7-9	TRBJ2-1	ASSLIPGLESPHEQF
TRBV5-1	TRBJ2-1	ASRYTGYNEQF
TRBV4-2	TRBJ2-5	ASSPRTRTSGSFETQY
TRBV11-2	TRBJ2-7	ASSLLRGSYEQY
TRBV24-1	TRBJ2-1	ATSRDRGFDEQF
TRBV7-7	TRBJ2-2	ASEPGTPNTGELF
TRBV7-2	TRBJ2-3	ASRPRGGATDTQY
TRBV28	TRBJ2-5	ASSLRAQETQY
TRBV7-2	TRBJ2-3	ASSLQRGVADTQY
TRBV7-2	TRBJ1-1	ASSLIGGDAF
TRBV5-1	TRBJ2-1	ASSLPTSGGAEEQF
TRBV28	TRBJ2-3	ASSPTPGGNTDTQY
TRBV4-3	TRBJ2-1	ASSQDPTNNEQF
TRBV21-1	TRBJ2-3	ASSTRPRASSPDTQY
TRBV29-1	TRBJ2-5	SVDGLAAQETQY
TRBV7-9	TRBJ1-2	ASSLPRTGHGYT
TRBV7-9	TRBJ1-1	ASSRQGEAF
TRBV27	TRBJ1-1	ASSLSMGPLTEAF
TRBV7-2	TRBJ1-4	ASSPTGVQNEKLF
TRBV5-1	TRBJ2-5	ASSLSALETQY
TRBV12-3/TRBV12-4	TRBJ1-1	ASSLQVNTEAF
TRBV20-1	TRBJ2-3	SARGGGAGYTQY
TRBV28	TRBJ2-5	ASSSPSQTQY
TRBV7-6	TRBJ2-1	ASSALDWGYNEQF
TRBV5-6	TRBJ2-5	ASSSTYTETQY
TRBV19	TRBJ1-1	ASSTGATEAF
TRBV4-1	TRBJ1-1	ASSPKEGMGTEAF
TRBV7-2	TRBJ1-5	ASSSSGQISQPQH
TRBV5-5	TRBJ2-2	ASSLRQGAITGELF
TRBV28	TRBJ2-5	ASSLRTSGVGETQY
TRBV4-1	TRBJ1-1	ASSQDPIEAEAF
TRBV18	TRBJ2-3	ASSPNGGGAADTQY
TRBV5-1	TRBJ2-3	ASREDRGADTQY
TRBV5-6	TRBJ2-3	ASSLAITGASTDTQY
TRBV24-1	TRBJ2-3	ATSVGQGADTQY
TRBV7-9	TRBJ2-3	ASSHLAGSEDTQY
TRBV7-9	TRBJ1-1	ASSFGTGGADEAF
TRBV10-3	TRBJ1-1	AISGGQGKGLNTEAF
TRBV7-2	TRBJ1-2	ASSRSGQGLSGYT
TRBV5-4	TRBJ2-7	ASSLGRGSPHEQY
TRBV20-1	TRBJ1-6	SARGSGRQYSPLH
TRBV18	TRBJ1-2	ASSPKQGYGYT